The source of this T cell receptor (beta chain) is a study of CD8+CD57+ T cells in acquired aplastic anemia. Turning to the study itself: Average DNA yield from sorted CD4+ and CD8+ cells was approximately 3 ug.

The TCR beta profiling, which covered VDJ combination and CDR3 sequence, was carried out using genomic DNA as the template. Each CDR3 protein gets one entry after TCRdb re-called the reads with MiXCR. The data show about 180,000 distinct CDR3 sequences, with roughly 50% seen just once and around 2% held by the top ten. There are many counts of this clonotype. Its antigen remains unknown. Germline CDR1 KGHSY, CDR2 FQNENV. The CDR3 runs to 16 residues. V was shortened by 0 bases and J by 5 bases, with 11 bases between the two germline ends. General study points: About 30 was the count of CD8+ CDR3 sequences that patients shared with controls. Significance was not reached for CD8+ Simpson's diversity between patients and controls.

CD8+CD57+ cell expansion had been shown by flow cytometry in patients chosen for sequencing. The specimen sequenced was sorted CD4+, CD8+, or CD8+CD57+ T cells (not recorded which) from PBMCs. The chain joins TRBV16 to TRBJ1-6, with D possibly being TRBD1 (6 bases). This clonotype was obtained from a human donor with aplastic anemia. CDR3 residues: CASSQSIGTNNSPLHF. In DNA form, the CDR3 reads TGTGCCAGCAGCCAATCGATTGGGACAAATAATTCACCCCTCCACTTT. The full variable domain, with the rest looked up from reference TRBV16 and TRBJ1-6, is GEEVAQTPKHLVRGEGQKAKLYCAPIKGHSYVFWYQQVLKNEFKFLISFQNENVFDETGMPKERFSAKCLPNSPCSLEIQATKLEDSAVYFCASSQSIGTNNSPLHFGNGTRLTVT.